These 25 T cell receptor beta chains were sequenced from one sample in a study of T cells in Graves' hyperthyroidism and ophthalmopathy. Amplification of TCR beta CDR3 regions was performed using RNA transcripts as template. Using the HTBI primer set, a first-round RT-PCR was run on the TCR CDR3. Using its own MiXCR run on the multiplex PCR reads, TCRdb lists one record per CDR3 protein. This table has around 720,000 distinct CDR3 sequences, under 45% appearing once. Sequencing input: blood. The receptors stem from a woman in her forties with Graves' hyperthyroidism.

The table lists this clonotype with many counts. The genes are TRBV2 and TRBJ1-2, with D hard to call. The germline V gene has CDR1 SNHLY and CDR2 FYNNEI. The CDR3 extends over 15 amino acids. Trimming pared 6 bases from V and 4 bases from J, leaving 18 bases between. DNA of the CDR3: TGTGCCAGCAGAGTCGCCCCGACGGATACCTATGGCTACACCTTC. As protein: CASRVAPTDTYGYTF.

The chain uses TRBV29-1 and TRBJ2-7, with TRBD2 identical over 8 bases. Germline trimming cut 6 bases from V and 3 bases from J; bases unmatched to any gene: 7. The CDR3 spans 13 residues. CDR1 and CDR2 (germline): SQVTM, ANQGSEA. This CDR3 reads CSVAGGEIYEQYF. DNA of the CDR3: TGCAGCGTCGCCGGGGGGGAAATCTACGAGCAGTACTTC.

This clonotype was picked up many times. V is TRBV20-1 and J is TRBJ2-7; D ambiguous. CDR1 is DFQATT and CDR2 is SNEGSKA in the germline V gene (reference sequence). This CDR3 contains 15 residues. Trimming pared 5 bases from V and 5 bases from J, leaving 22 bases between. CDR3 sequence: CSAGNLGDGWNEQYF. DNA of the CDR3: TGCAGTGCTGGCAACCTGGGTGATGGTTGGAACGAGCAGTACTTC.

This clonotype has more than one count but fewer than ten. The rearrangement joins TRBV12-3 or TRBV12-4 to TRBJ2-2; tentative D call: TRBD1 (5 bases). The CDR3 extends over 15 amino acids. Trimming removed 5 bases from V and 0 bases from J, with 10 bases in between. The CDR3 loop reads CASSPTVANTGELFF. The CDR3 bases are TGTGCCAGCAGTCCGACAGTCGCGAACACCGGGGAGCTGTTTTTT.

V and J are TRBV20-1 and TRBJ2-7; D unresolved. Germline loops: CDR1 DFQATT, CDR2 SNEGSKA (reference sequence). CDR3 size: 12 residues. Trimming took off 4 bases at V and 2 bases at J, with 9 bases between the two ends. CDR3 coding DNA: TGCAGTGCTACCCGGACCACCTACGAGCAGTACTTC. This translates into CSATRTTYEQYF.

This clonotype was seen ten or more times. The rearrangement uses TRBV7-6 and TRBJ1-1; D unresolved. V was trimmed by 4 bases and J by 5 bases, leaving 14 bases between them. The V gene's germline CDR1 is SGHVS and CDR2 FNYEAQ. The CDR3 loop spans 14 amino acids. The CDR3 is CASSSRKIGTEAFF. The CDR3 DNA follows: TGTGCCAGCAGCTCCAGAAAGATTGGGACTGAAGCTTTCTTT.

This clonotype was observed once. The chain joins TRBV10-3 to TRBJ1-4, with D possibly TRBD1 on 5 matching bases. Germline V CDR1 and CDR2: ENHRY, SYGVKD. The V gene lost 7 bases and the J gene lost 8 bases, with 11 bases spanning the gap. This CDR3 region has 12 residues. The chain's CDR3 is CAITTVGEKLFF. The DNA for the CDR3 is TGTGCCATCACGACAGTGGGGGAAAAACTGTTTTTT.

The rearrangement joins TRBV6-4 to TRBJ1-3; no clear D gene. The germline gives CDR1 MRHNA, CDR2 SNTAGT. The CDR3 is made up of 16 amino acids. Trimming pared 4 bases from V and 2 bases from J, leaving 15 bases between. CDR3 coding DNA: TGTGCCAGCAGTGCTCGGACGGTACTCCCTGGAAACACCATATATTTT. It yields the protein CASSARTVLPGNTIYF.

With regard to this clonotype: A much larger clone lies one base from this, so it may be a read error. In nucleotides, the CDR3 is TGTGCCAGCAGCGGGACAGCTAGCACTGAAGCTTTCTTT. As protein: CASSGTASTEAFF. The chain links TRBV6-6 to TRBJ1-1; 7 bases agree with TRBD1. The V segment lost 6 bases and the J segment 4 bases; nucleotides outside the gene matches: 5. The germline gives CDR1 MNHNY, CDR2 SVGAGI (reference sequence). This CDR3 has 13 amino acids.

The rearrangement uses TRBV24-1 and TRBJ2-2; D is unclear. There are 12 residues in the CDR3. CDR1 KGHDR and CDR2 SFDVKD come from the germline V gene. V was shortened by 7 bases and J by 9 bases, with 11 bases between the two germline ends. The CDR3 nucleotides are TGTGCCACCAGAAGGTCCAACAGGGAGCTGTTTTTT. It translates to CATRRSNRELFF.

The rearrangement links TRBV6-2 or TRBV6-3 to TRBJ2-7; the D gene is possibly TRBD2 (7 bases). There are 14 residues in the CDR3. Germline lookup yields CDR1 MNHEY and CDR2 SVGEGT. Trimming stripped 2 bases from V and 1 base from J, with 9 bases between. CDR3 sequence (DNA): TGTGCCAGCAGTTACAGGGGGGGGTCCTACGAGCAGTACTTC. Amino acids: CASSYRGGSYEQYF.

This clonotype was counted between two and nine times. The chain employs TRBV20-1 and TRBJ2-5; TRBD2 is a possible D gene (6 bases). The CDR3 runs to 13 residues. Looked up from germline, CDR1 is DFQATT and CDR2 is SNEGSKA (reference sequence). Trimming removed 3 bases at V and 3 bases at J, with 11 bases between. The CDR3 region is CSASIAGKETQYF. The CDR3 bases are TGCAGTGCTAGTATTGCGGGGAAAGAGACCCAGTACTTC.

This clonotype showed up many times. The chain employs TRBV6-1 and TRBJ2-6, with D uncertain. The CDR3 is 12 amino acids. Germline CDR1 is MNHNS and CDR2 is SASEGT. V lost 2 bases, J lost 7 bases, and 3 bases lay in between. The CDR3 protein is CASSEFANVLTF. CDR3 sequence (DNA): TGTGCCAGCAGTGAATTTGCCAACGTCCTGACTTTC.

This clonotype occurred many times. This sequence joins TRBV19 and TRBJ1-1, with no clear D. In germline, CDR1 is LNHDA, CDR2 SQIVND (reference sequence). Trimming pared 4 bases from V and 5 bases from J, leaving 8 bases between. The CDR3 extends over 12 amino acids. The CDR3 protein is CASSTLGTEAFF. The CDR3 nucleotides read TGTGCCAGTAGTACGCTCGGTACTGAAGCTTTCTTT.

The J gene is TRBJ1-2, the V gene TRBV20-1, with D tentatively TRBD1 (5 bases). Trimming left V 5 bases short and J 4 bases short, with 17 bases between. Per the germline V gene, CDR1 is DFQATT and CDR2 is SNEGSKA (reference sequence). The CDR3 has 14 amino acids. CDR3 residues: CSARGVDLGYGYTF. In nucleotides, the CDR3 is TGCAGTGCTCGGGGGGTAGACCTCGGCTATGGCTACACCTTC.

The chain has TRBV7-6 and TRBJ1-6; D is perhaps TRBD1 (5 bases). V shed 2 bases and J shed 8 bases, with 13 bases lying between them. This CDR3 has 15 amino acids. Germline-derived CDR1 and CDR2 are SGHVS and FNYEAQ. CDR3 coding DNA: TGTGCCAGCAGCTTACGGGGGTGGGCGCATTCACCCCTCCACTTT. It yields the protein CASSLRGWAHSPLHF. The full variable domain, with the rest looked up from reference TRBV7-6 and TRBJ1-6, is GAGVSQSPRYKVTKRGQDVALRCDPISGHVSLYWYRQALGQGPEFLTYFNYEAQQDKSGLPNDRFSAERPEGSISTLTIQRTEQRDSAMYRCASSLRGWAHSPLHFGNGTRLTVT.

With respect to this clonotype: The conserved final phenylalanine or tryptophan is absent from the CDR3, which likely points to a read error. DNA for the CDR3: TGTGCCAGCAGTTTTAAAGGCGGGAACACTGAAGCTTTCCTT. Its translation: CASSFKGGNTEAFL. The V gene is TRBV12-3 or TRBV12-4, the J gene TRBJ1-1; D uncertain. This CDR3 region has 14 residues. Trimming cost V 3 bases and J 1 base, with 9 bases left between them.

In DNA form, the CDR3 reads TGTGCCAGCAGTCCCGTCAGGGTGGGCAATCAGCCCCAGCATTTT. It codes for CASSPVRVGNQPQHF. J is TRBJ1-5 and V is TRBV6-5, with TRBD1 as a possible D gene (5 bases). CDR3 size: 15 residues. Trimming took off 5 bases at V and 2 bases at J, with 13 bases between the two ends. Per germline, CDR1 MNHEY and CDR2 SVGAGI.

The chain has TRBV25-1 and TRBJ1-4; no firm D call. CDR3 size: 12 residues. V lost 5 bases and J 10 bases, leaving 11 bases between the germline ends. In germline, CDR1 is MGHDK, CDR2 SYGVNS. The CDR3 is CASSFGKGKLFF. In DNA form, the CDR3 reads TGTGCCAGCAGTTTCGGGAAGGGAAAACTGTTTTTT.

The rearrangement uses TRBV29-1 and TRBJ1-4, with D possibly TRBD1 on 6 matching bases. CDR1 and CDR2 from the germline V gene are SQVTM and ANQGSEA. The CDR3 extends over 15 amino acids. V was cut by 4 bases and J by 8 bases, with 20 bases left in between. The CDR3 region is CSVGVGARAMEKLFF. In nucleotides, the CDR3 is TGCAGCGTTGGTGTGGGGGCAAGGGCCATGGAAAAACTGTTTTTT.

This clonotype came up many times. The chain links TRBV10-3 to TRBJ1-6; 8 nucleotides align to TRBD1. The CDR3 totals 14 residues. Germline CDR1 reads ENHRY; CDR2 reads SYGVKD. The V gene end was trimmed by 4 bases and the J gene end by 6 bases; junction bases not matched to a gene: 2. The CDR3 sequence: CAISVTGGNSPLHF. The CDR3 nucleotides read TGTGCCATCAGTGTAACAGGGGGTAATTCACCCCTCCACTTT.

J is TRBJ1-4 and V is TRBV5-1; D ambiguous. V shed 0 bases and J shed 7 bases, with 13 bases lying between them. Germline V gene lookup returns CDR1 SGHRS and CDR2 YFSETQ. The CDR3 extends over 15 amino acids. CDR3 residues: CASSLGGVSAEKLFF. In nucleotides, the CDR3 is TGCGCCAGCAGCTTGGGCGGGGTTAGTGCTGAAAAACTGTTTTTT.

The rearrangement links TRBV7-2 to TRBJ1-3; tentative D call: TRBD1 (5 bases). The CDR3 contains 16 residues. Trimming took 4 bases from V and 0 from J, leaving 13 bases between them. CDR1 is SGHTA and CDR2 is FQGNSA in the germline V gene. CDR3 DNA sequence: TGTGCCAGCAGCTACCGGGGCCAGACCTCTGGAAACACCATATATTTT. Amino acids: CASSYRGQTSGNTIYF.

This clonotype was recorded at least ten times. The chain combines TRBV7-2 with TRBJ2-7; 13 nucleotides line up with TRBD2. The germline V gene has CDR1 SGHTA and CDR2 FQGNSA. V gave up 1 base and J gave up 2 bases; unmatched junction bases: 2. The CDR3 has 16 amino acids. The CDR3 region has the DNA TGTGCCAGCAGCTTAGGGACTAGCGGGGGAACCTACGAGCAGTACTTC. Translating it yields CASSLGTSGGTYEQYF. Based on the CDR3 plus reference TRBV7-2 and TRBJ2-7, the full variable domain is GAGVSQSPSNKVTEKGKDVELRCDPISGHTALYWYRQSLGQGLEFLIYFQGNSAPDKSGLPSDRFSAERTGGSVSTLTIQRTQQEDSAVYLCASSLGTSGGTYEQYFGPGTRLTVT.

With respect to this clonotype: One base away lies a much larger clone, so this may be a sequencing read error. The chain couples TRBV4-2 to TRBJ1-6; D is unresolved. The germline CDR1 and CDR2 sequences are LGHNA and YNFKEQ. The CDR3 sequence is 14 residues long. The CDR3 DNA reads TGTGCCAGCAGCCGTTCGGGGAACAATTCACCCATCCACTTT. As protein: CASSRSGNNSPIHF.